The T cell receptor (beta chain) under discussion was sequenced for a study of T-cell memory formation after mild COVID-19. Whole-study context: TCR clusters showed largely donor specificity.

Trimming removed 3 bases at V and 0 bases at J, with 14 bases between. The CDR3 has 15 amino acids. Germline V gene data show CDR1 as SQVTM and CDR2 as ANQGSEA. Barcoded TCR alpha and TCR beta cDNA libraries with UMIs came from 5'RACE using constant-segment primers. MiXCR, run by TCRdb on the 5' RACE reads, gives a single entry per CDR3 protein. This sample yields 110,000 to 150,000 distinct CDR3 sequences, of which 13% to 15% are seen a single time; approximately 30% belongs to the top ten. V usage is TRBV29-1 and J usage is TRBJ2-5; no clear D gene. This clonotype originated in an adult woman who had mild COVID-19 (a few samples of this study predate the infection). Cell type and time point are not known. Sequences were obtained from PBMCs or a T cell subset sorted from them (not recorded which). CDR3 amino acids: CSVDVRFRYQETQYF. As DNA, the CDR3 is TGCAGCGTTGATGTGAGGTTTCGGTACCAAGAGACCCAGTACTTC.